This T cell receptor beta chain was obtained from a study of T cell responses to AZD1222 COVID-19 vaccine. Broader study findings: Clonal diversity was possibly underestimated, and the donors were mostly white British, with more females.

About this clone: Its specificity is not known.

Repertoires were generated with immunoSEQ multiplex PCR, while TCRdb's copy carries only in-frame clones and drops some. The sample has roughly 180,000 clones; about 89% are singletons. The germline V gene encodes CDR1 KGHDR and CDR2 SFDVKD. V was cut by 1 base and J by 5 bases, with 13 bases left in between. This CDR3 region has 15 residues. The clonotype originates from an adult who received the AZD1222 COVID-19 vaccine. The sample in question was peripheral blood, obtained 28 days after the second AZD1222 dose. J is TRBJ2-5 and V is TRBV24-1; tentative D call: TRBD2 (5 bases). The CDR3 DNA is TGTGCCACCAGTGATTTCCGGGGAGCAGAGGAGACCCAGTACTTC. Protein sequence: CATSDFRGAEETQYF.